Below are 27 T cell receptor beta chains sequenced from a single sample in a study of blood T cell repertoires in COVID-19. TCRdb keeps only in-frame clones here, not all; method: immunoSEQ multiplex PCR. The data show a few hundred thousand clones, approximately 89% seen once. The sequenced sample was peripheral blood. These receptor sequences come from a woman aged 30 to 39 with COVID-19, enrolled during active disease.

The gene calls are TRBV6-1 and TRBJ2-7; D gene uncertain. CDR1 and CDR2 (germline): MNHNS, SASEGT. The CDR3 totals 13 residues. The V end lost 5 bases, the J end lost 5 bases, and 13 bases lay between the germline ends. The CDR3: CASSYAPTDEQYF. The CDR3 coding sequence is TGTGCCAGCAGTTATGCCCCGACTGACGAGCAGTACTTC.

This chain uses TRBV10-3 with TRBJ2-2; 9 bases map to TRBD2. Germline-derived CDR1 and CDR2 are ENHRY and SYGVKD. This CDR3 is 16 amino acids long. Trimming removed 8 bases from V and 0 bases from J; junction bases left unmatched: 7. CDR3 sequence (DNA): TGTGCCATCTTCCATACTAGCGGGCCGAACACCGGGGAGCTGTTTTTT. The encoded protein is CAIFHTSGPNTGELFF.

The chain combines TRBV2 with TRBJ2-5; D call uncertain. The CDR3 has 18 residues. CDR1 and CDR2 from the germline V gene are SNHLY and FYNNEI. The V end lost 2 bases, the J end lost 1 base, and 20 bases lay between the germline ends. The CDR3 spells CASSERLGVGAVQETQYF. The DNA of the CDR3 is TGTGCCAGCAGTGAACGCTTGGGTGTCGGCGCGGTCCAAGAGACCCAGTACTTC.

CDR3 DNA sequence: TGCGCCAGCAGCCTGGGCGAGGGGACTAGTGAGCAGTTCTTC. Amino acids: CASSLGEGTSEQFF. This chain connects TRBV5-1 to TRBJ2-1; 8 nucleotides agree with TRBD2. V was clipped by 4 bases and J by 9 bases; unmatched bases: 9. CDR3 length: 14 amino acids. Per germline, CDR1 SGHRS and CDR2 YFSETQ.

The sample holds a few counts of this clone. The J gene is TRBJ2-7, the V gene TRBV27; 8 bases are a match to TRBD1. Germline CDR1 is MNHEY and CDR2 is SMNVEV (reference sequence). This CDR3 comprises 14 residues. J gave up 2 bases and V 8 bases, and 8 bases lay outside the gene matches. The CDR3 coding sequence is TGTGCCAGCGGCAGGGGGACAGGTCCCTACGAGCAGTACTTC. It translates to CASGRGTGPYEQYF.

Comments on this clone: At one boundary the junction diverges from the germline segment, which might be a read error. The CDR3 region has the DNA TGTGCCAGCAGCCTAACTGGGACTCCAGGGTTTGGGGCCAACGTCCTGACTTTC. Translation gives CASSLTGTPGFGANVLTF. This chain connects TRBV7-3 to TRBJ2-6, with D perhaps matching TRBD2 (6 bases). CDR3 length: 18 amino acids. Per germline, CDR1 SGHTA and CDR2 FQGTGA. Complete variable domain (other parts from reference TRBV7-3 and TRBJ2-6): GAGVSQTPSNKVTEKGKYVELRCDPISGHTALYWYRQSLGQGPEFLIYFQGTGAADDSGLPNDRFFAVRPEGSVSTLKIQRTERGDSAVYLCASSLTGTPGFGANVLTFGAGSRLTVL.

The CDR3 region has the DNA TGTGCCAGCAGCACCCGTGGCGGGGGCTACAATGAGCAGTTCTTC. This translates into CASSTRGGGYNEQFF. This chain connects TRBV27 to TRBJ2-1, with 7 bases lining up with TRBD2. The germline V gene encodes CDR1 MNHEY and CDR2 SMNVEV (reference sequence). The V gene end was trimmed by 6 bases and the J gene end by 3 bases; junction bases not matched to a gene: 8. There are 15 residues in the CDR3.

This clone has only a few counts. The chain couples TRBV7-9 to TRBJ2-7, with D perhaps TRBD2 (5 bases). Germline V CDR1 and CDR2: SEHNR, FQNEAQ (reference sequence). The CDR3 length is 14 residues. Deletions cut 1 base from V and 2 bases from J, with 9 bases between. The CDR3 coding sequence is TGTGCCAGCAGCTTAGAACTAGGCCCCTACGAGCAGTACTTC. This sequence encodes CASSLELGPYEQYF.

The V gene is TRBV7-2, the J gene TRBJ2-7, with D tentatively TRBD2 (6 bases). V was pared by 4 bases and J by 4 bases, with 14 bases between. This CDR3 region has 14 residues. CDR1 is SGHTA and CDR2 is FQGNSA in the germline V gene. CDR3 bases: TGTGCCAGCAGCTCGCGGAGGGGTGGATACGAGCAGTACTTC. This translates into CASSSRRGGYEQYF. Drawing the rest from reference TRBV7-2 and TRBJ2-7, the complete variable domain is GAGVSQSPSNKVTEKGKDVELRCDPISGHTALYWYRQSLGQGLEFLIYFQGNSAPDKSGLPSDRFSAERTGGSVSTLTIQRTQQEDSAVYLCASSSRRGGYEQYFGPGTRLTVT.

Details on this clone: Different DNA sequences within this sample yield the same CDR3. The rearrangement links TRBV5-1 to TRBJ2-2, with 7 bases that match TRBD1. Germline trimming cut 2 bases from V and 2 bases from J; bases unmatched to any gene: 3. Germline-derived CDR1 and CDR2 are SGHRS and YFSETQ. The CDR3 extends over 15 amino acids. This CDR3 is CASSLRQGNTGELFF. For the CDR3, the DNA is TGCGCCAGCAGCTTAAGACAGGGAAACACCGGGGAGCTGTTTTTT.

This clone was picked up one time. The chain uses TRBV19 and TRBJ2-3; TRBD2 matches at 7 bases. The germline CDR1 and CDR2 sequences are LNHDA and SQIVND (reference sequence). Unmatched junction bases numbered 3, after V lost 3 bases and J lost 0 bases. This CDR3 comprises 15 residues. The CDR3 nucleotides read TGTGCCAGTAGTATGGGTAGCGGGAGCACAGATACGCAGTATTTT. The encoded protein is CASSMGSGSTDTQYF. The entire variable domain, with the rest obtained from reference TRBV19 and TRBJ2-3, is as follows: DGGITQSPKYLFRKEGQNVTLSCEQNLNHDAMYWYRQDPGQGLRLIYYSQIVNDFQKGDIAEGYSVSREKKESFPLTVTSAQKNPTAFYLCASSMGSGSTDTQYFGPGTRLTVL.

J is TRBJ1-5 and V is TRBV7-9; D is possibly TRBD1 (6 bases). The ends were cut back, 6 bases at V and 6 bases at J, with 15 bases in the middle. This CDR3 has 14 amino acids. CDR1 is SEHNR, CDR2 FQNEAQ, per germline (reference sequence). For the CDR3, the DNA is TGTGCCAGCAGTTCAGGACAGATCATTCAGCCCCAGCATTTT. Amino acids: CASSSGQIIQPQHF.

V usage is TRBV5-4 and J usage is TRBJ2-7; possible D gene TRBD2, 6 bases. Germline CDR1 and CDR2: SGHNT and YYREEE (reference sequence). CDR3 length equals 13 residues. Between the trimmed V and J ends, which lost 3 bases and 0 bases, there was a span of 7 bases. The CDR3 coding sequence is TGTGCCAGCAGCTCTAGCGCCTCCTACGAGCAGTACTTC. This codes for CASSSSASYEQYF.

This clone was observed a single time. The rearrangement joins TRBV2 to TRBJ2-7; D is possibly TRBD2 (5 bases). This CDR3 is built from 14 residues. Germline V gene sequence: CDR1 SNHLY, CDR2 FYNNEI. With 5 bases removed from V and 2 bases from J, the gap between germline ends came to 13 bases. CDR3 sequence reads: CASSQGLLAYEQYF. DNA for the CDR3: TGTGCCAGCAGTCAAGGACTCTTAGCCTACGAGCAGTACTTC. Looking up the rest from reference TRBV2 and TRBJ2-7 gives the full variable domain: EPEVTQTPSHQVTQMGQEVILRCVPISNHLYFYWYRQILGQKVEFLVSFYNNEISEKSEIFDDQFSVERPDGSNFTLKIRSTKLEDSAMYFCASSQGLLAYEQYFGPGTRLTVT.

The gene calls are TRBV7-3 and TRBJ1-1; a weak D match, TRBD1 (6 bases). Germline V CDR1 and CDR2: SGHTA, FQGTGA. The CDR3 extends over 12 amino acids. Trimming left V 2 bases short and J 10 bases short, with 11 bases between. The CDR3 is CASSLRGGVAFF. CDR3 nucleotide sequence: TGTGCCAGCAGCTTACGGGGGGGCGTAGCTTTCTTT.

This clone was observed a few times. The chain employs TRBV15 and TRBJ2-2; the D gene is possibly TRBD1 (6 bases). The length of the CDR3 is 15 residues. V lost 5 bases, J lost 4 bases, and 14 bases lay in between. Germline values: CDR1 LNHNV, CDR2 YYDKDF (reference sequence). The CDR3 DNA is TGTGCCACCAGCGTACAGGGACCCCCCACCGGGGAGCTGTTTTTT. It codes for CATSVQGPPTGELFF.

The V gene is TRBV11-3, the J gene TRBJ2-1, with 11 bases lining up with TRBD2. The CDR3 runs to 17 residues. V shed 1 base and J 2 bases; nucleotides not matched to a gene: 4. Germline loops: CDR1 SGHNT, CDR2 YENEEA. The CDR3 bases are TGTGCCAGCAGCTTAGGAGTAGCGGGAGGGCCCTACAATGAGCAGTTCTTC. It specifies CASSLGVAGGPYNEQFF. The variable domain in full, completed from reference TRBV11-3 and TRBJ2-1, reads EAGVVQSPRYKIIEKKQPVAFWCNPISGHNTLYWYLQNLGQGPELLIRYENEEAVDDSQLPKDRFSAERLKGVDSTLKIQPAELGDSAVYLCASSLGVAGGPYNEQFFGPGTRLTVL.

This sequence joins TRBV6-2 or TRBV6-3 and TRBJ2-1; 9 bases map to TRBD1. In germline, CDR1 is MNHEY, CDR2 SVGEGT. The length of the CDR3 is 15 residues. The V gene end was trimmed by 5 bases and the J gene end by 8 bases; junction bases not matched to a gene: 10. In DNA, the CDR3 is TGTGCCAGCAGTGATCCGGGACAGGGTATACATGAGCAGTTCTTC. It codes for CASSDPGQGIHEQFF.

This sequence joins TRBV7-2 and TRBJ2-7; a weak D match, TRBD2 (6 bases). V was pared by 4 bases and J by 2 bases, with 15 bases between. This CDR3 region has 15 residues. Germline V gene data show CDR1 as SGHTA and CDR2 as FQGNSA. The CDR3 here is CASSYTPGLTYEQYF. The DNA for the CDR3 is TGTGCCAGCAGCTACACTCCGGGACTGACCTACGAGCAGTACTTC.

The V call is TRBV4-1, the J call TRBJ1-3, with a possible D match to TRBD1 (5 bases). The CDR3 spans 15 residues. The V end was cut by 5 bases, the J end by 0 bases, with 11 bases between. Germline-derived CDR1 and CDR2 are MGHRA and YSYEKL. CDR3 nucleotides: TGCGCCAGCAGCGACAGCTCCACCTCTGGAAACACCATATATTTT. Its protein product is CASSDSSTSGNTIYF.

This rearrangement joins TRBV7-2 to TRBJ2-7; 8 positions match TRBD2. Germline trimming cut 6 bases from V and 3 bases from J; bases unmatched to any gene: 7. The CDR3 has 14 amino acids. Germline CDR1 and CDR2: SGHTA and FQGNSA. This CDR3 reads CASSRREAFYEQYF. The CDR3, as DNA: TGTGCCAGCAGTCGGCGGGAGGCCTTCTACGAGCAGTACTTC.

The V gene is TRBV29-1, the J gene TRBJ2-2; the match to TRBD1 covers 10 bases. With 0 bases clipped from V and 7 bases from J, the junction kept 8 bases outside the gene matches. The CDR3 length is 16 residues. The germline V gene has CDR1 SQVTM and CDR2 ANQGSEA. The CDR3 sequence is CSVEDQWTGGSGELFF. DNA of the CDR3: TGCAGCGTTGAAGATCAGTGGACAGGGGGTAGCGGGGAGCTGTTTTTT.

Only one count was recorded for this clone. The V and J genes are TRBV3-1 (or the pseudogene TRBV3-2) and TRBJ2-7; TRBD2 matches 10 bases. The CDR3 runs 13 residues. The junction had 4 bases not matched to a gene; V was cut back by 6 bases and J by 5 bases. Germline V CDR1 and CDR2: LGHDT, YNNKEL (reference sequence). The CDR3 region has the DNA TGTGCCAGCAGACTAGCGGGAAGAGACGAGCAGTACTTC. This gives the protein CASRLAGRDEQYF.

The rearrangement uses TRBV6-5 and TRBJ2-3; tentatively, D is TRBD2 (5 bases). Germline CDR1 reads MNHEY; CDR2 reads SVGAGI. The CDR3 is 16 amino acids. The V end lost 2 bases, the J end lost 4 bases, and 16 bases lay between the germline ends. CDR3 coding DNA: TGTGCCAGCAGTTACACTACCCTACGGGGATCAGATACGCAGTATTTT. Its translation: CASSYTTLRGSDTQYF.

The chain uses TRBV2 and TRBJ1-5, with 8 bases matching TRBD1. Germline trimming cut 6 bases from V and 6 bases from J; bases unmatched to any gene: 7. Germline CDR1 reads SNHLY; CDR2 reads FYNNEI. The CDR3 spans 14 residues. The CDR3 bases are TGTGCCAGCAGGGACAGGGTAGGAGCTCAGCCCCAGCATTTT. Translating gives CASRDRVGAQPQHF.

V is TRBV27 and J is TRBJ1-5; TRBD1 matches 7 bases. V was clipped by 5 bases and J by 5 bases; unmatched bases: 6. CDR1 is MNHEY and CDR2 is SMNVEV in the germline V gene (reference sequence). The CDR3 runs to 14 residues. CDR3 in DNA: TGTGCCAGCAGTCAACAGGGGTGGGATCAGCCCCAGCATTTT. Translating gives CASSQQGWDQPQHF.

The V call is TRBV6-5, the J call TRBJ1-2; D is possibly TRBD1 (6 bases). Germline values: CDR1 MNHEY, CDR2 SVGAGI. V lost 6 bases and J lost 7, with 15 bases in between. The CDR3 consists of 13 residues. DNA for the CDR3: TGTGCCAGCAGACGTACACAGGGTGGTGGCTACACCTTC. It is translated as CASRRTQGGGYTF.